This is a list of T cell receptor beta chains from one sample in a study of T-cell reconstitution after alpha-beta-depleted transplantation in children. MiXCR, applied by TCRdb to the PCR reads, yields one record per CDR3 protein. The table has 450,000 to 700,000 distinct CDR3 sequences, 25% to 30% seen once. The sequencing used PBMCs, collected before TCRalphabeta/CD19-depleted stem cell transplant. These receptors were collected from a boy under two years old with Wiskott-Aldrich syndrome, due to receive a stem cell transplant. CDR3s leave out the opening cysteine and the closing phenylalanine or tryptophan. Fields, in order: V gene, clone size, J gene, CDR3 protein. A clone size is listed for some rows: how often the clone was seen (once, few, many), or a class if it is expanded.

>TRBV10-3|NA|TRBJ1-2
AISRGDQKGYGYT
>TRBV4-1|once|TRBJ1-4
ASSPPGAEKLF
>TRBV5-1|NA|TRBJ2-7
ASSLVGQGDEQY
>TRBV12-3/TRBV12-4|NA|TRBJ1-4
ASSPEWRGEKLF
>TRBV2|NA|TRBJ2-7
ASSESGTSGRIAYEQY
>TRBV10-3|NA|TRBJ2-7
AMGLGEIGEQY
>TRBV11-1|few|TRBJ1-2
ASSLSLAGYGYT
>TRBV5-1|NA|TRBJ2-7
ASSIASGLAGDTQY
>TRBV6-5|NA|TRBJ1-3
ASSYSGQKRNTIY
>TRBV5-1|NA|TRBJ1-5
ASSLGTGDAQPQH
>TRBV20-1|NA|TRBJ2-1
SARDGWTSGRAANEQF
>TRBV5-1|few|TRBJ2-3
ASSLTTITDTQY
>TRBV2|once|TRBJ2-3
ASSVTAGGPTDTQY
>TRBV6-2/TRBV6-3|NA|TRBJ2-2
ASSRRRKTGAFSTGELF
>TRBV11-2|NA|TRBJ2-1
ASSRRASEASYNEQF
>TRBV9|NA|TRBJ2-1
ASSVESVGLDEQF
>TRBV7-9|few|TRBJ2-1
ASSLQVVPYNEQF
>TRBV29-1|NA|TRBJ2-7
SVVRDRQPYEQY
>TRBV10-3|NA|TRBJ2-3
AISDWVAGGTDTQY
>TRBV18|NA|TRBJ1-1
ASSYTAGNTEAF
>TRBV5-8|NA|TRBJ2-5
ASLLGGEETQY
>TRBV28|NA|TRBJ2-5
ASAHGRAGETQY
>TRBV5-1|NA|TRBJ2-4
ASSLKRDIQY
>TRBV7-9|NA|TRBJ2-2
ASSLIGPANTGELF
>TRBV14|few|TRBJ2-7
ASSQRRNFSYEQY
>TRBV29-1|NA|TRBJ2-3
SVAGGEGVDTQY
>TRBV6-1|NA|TRBJ2-1
ASRGTSGGNRQF
>TRBV29-1|many|TRBJ2-1
SVDGGKGSYNEQF
>TRBV5-1|few|TRBJ2-1
ASSSYGLEQF
>TRBV4-1|NA|TRBJ1-3
ASSQEQGMGFSGNTIY
>TRBV5-1|few|TRBJ1-2
ASSPKDRNYGYT
>TRBV5-1|NA|TRBJ2-2
ASSLIGTGNTGELF
>TRBV6-5|few|TRBJ2-7
ASSYSGTRHEQY
>TRBV9|NA|TRBJ2-1
ARPSGSLHNEQF
>TRBV10-3|few|TRBJ1-1
AISAGDRANTEAF
>TRBV7-2|NA|TRBJ2-7
ASSHLDGYYEQY
>TRBV4-1|NA|TRBJ2-2
ASSQAGTSGRKNTGELF
>TRBV12-3/TRBV12-4|NA|TRBJ2-3
ASRATGANTDTQY
>TRBV4-1|few|TRBJ2-7
ASSQDFYSYEQY
>TRBV20-1|few|TRBJ1-2
SARETVRGYT
>TRBV29-1|NA|TRBJ2-5
SVEPTAGTQY
>TRBV20-1|NA|TRBJ2-7
SATPGLSYEQY
>TRBV5-1|many|TRBJ2-1
ASSETYNEQF
>TRBV29-1|NA|TRBJ2-2
SVRGGLAGVGTGELF
>TRBV7-9|NA|TRBJ2-1
ASSSHNVIYNEQF
>TRBV20-1|NA|TRBJ2-7
SGLSQAGGYEQY
>TRBV30|few|TRBJ2-3
AWTPSTDTQY
>TRBV6-2/TRBV6-3|NA|TRBJ1-1
ASSLGQGNFNTEAF
>TRBV5-5|few|TRBJ1-5
ASSLAQYQPQH
>TRBV4-1|NA|TRBJ2-1
ASREAGGSYNEQF
>TRBV7-7|many|TRBJ2-7
ASSLSDRGYEQY
>TRBV7-8|NA|TRBJ1-4
ASTLDLVYGKLF
>TRBV5-1|NA|TRBJ2-1
ASSHPGGGYNEQF